This T cell receptor (beta chain) was sequenced in a study of early stage breast cancer tumors. This clone was seen just once. Profiling relied on immunoSEQ multiplex PCR, and the TCRdb table lists in-frame clones only, not all of them. This table holds just under 2,000 clones, roughly 71% found once. CDR1 and CDR2 from the germline V gene are SGHDT and YYEEEE. V shed 6 bases and J shed 2 bases, with 5 bases lying between them. CDR3 length: 12 residues. The V gene is TRBV5-6, the J gene TRBJ1-4; the D is unclear. The sequenced sample consisted of normal breast tissue next to the tumor. This TCR came from a middle-aged person with breast cancer. The CDR3 is CASKGTNEKLFF. CDR3 nucleotide sequence: TGTGCCAGCAAAGGGACTAATGAAAAACTGTTTTTT. Using reference TRBV5-6 and TRBJ1-4 for the parts outside the CDR3, the full variable domain is DAGVTQSPTHLIKTRGQQVTLRCSPKSGHDTVSWYQQALGQGPQFIFQYYEEEERQRGNFPDRFSGHQFPNYSSELNVNALLLGDSALYLCASKGTNEKLFFGSGTQLSVL.